The 14 T cell receptor beta chains below all came from one sample that was sequenced in a study of chemoradiotherapy in HPV16-positive cancers. Clones were read by immunoSEQ multiplex PCR, and TCRdb kept only the in-frame ones, dropping some. This sample has 1,500 to 2,000 clones, with approximately 86% found just once. This material consisted of tumor tissue, taken from a patient who underwent chemoradiotherapy. All receptors derive from a human donor with HPV-associated anogenital cancer.

This clone was observed a few times. This chain joins TRBV10-2 and TRBJ2-3; no reliable D call. Germline V gene sequence: CDR1 WSHSY, CDR2 SAAADI. The CDR3 spans 14 residues. Trimming removed 4 bases from V and 0 bases from J, with 8 bases in between. The CDR3 is CASSGGASTDTQYF. The CDR3 region has the DNA TGCGCCAGCAGTGGTGGAGCTAGCACAGATACGCAGTATTTT.

V usage is TRBV6-5 and J usage is TRBJ2-7; 7 bases align to TRBD2. This CDR3 contains 16 residues. Germline trimming cut 0 bases from V and 1 base from J; bases unmatched to any gene: 6. CDR1 and CDR2 (germline): MNHEY, SVGAGI. The CDR3 here is CASSYSSSGSSYEQYF. For the CDR3, the DNA is TGTGCCAGCAGTTACTCTTCTAGCGGATCTTCCTACGAGCAGTACTTC.

In its sample, this clone was seen once. The junction departs from germline at one end; a sequencing error may be responsible. The V and J genes are TRBV7-7 and TRBJ2-2; tentative D call: TRBD1 (5 bases). Germline CDR1 and CDR2: SSHAT and FNYEAQ (reference sequence). This CDR3 comprises 14 residues. CDR3 nucleotides: TGTGCTAGCAGCTTTGGACAGAACACCGGGGAGCTGTTTTTT. It encodes CASSFGQNTGELFF.

The chain carries TRBV15 and TRBJ1-5; D possibly corresponds to TRBD1 (5 bases). CDR1 LNHNV and CDR2 YYDKDF come from the germline V gene (reference sequence). The CDR3 is 14 residues long. Trimming took off 0 bases at V and 6 bases at J, with 9 bases between the two ends. The CDR3 loop is CATSRDGGGQPQHF. The DNA for the CDR3 is TGTGCCACCAGCAGAGATGGGGGGGGTCAGCCCCAGCATTTT.

The rearrangement uses TRBV11-2 and TRBJ2-3, with no clear D. Trimming stripped 1 base from V and 0 bases from J, with 8 bases between. Germline loops: CDR1 SGHAT, CDR2 FQNNGV. This CDR3 region has 15 residues. The chain's CDR3 is CASSLVGRSTDTQYF. Written as DNA, the CDR3 is TGTGCCAGCAGCTTAGTGGGCCGGAGCACAGATACGCAGTATTTT.

J is TRBJ2-7 and V is TRBV11-3; D perhaps matches TRBD1 (6 bases). V lost 0 bases and J 2 bases, leaving 11 bases between the germline ends. Germline V gene sequence: CDR1 SGHNT, CDR2 YENEEA. The CDR3 is made up of 15 amino acids. The CDR3 loop is CASSLDGTSAYEQYF. In nucleotides, the CDR3 is TGTGCCAGCAGCTTAGACGGGACATCCGCCTACGAGCAGTACTTC.

The rearrangement joins TRBV5-5 to TRBJ1-2, with 8 bases identical to TRBD1. J was trimmed by 4 bases and V by 2 bases; bases with no gene match: 10. The V gene's germline CDR1 is SGHKS and CDR2 YYEKEE (reference sequence). The CDR3 loop spans 16 amino acids. The CDR3: CASSFYGQGFTYGYTF. DNA for the CDR3: TGTGCCAGCAGCTTTTACGGACAGGGCTTTACCTATGGCTACACCTTC.

The chain combines TRBV11-2 with TRBJ2-2; 8 bases agree with TRBD1. The CDR3 covers 15 residues. V shed 2 bases, J shed 3 bases, and the junction held 2 bases outside the gene matches. Germline V gene data show CDR1 as SGHAT and CDR2 as FQNNGV. This chain's CDR3 is CASSLQGADTGELFF. In DNA, the CDR3 is TGTGCCAGCAGCTTACAGGGGGCCGACACCGGGGAGCTGTTTTTT.

The J gene is TRBJ1-5, the V gene TRBV27; D might be TRBD1 (5 bases). Trimming stripped 3 bases from V and 4 bases from J, with 16 bases between. Germline V CDR1 and CDR2: MNHEY, SMNVEV (reference sequence). The CDR3 consists of 16 residues. Here the CDR3 reads CASSFGSGQGNQPQHF. As DNA, the CDR3 is TGTGCCAGCAGTTTTGGGTCCGGGCAGGGAAATCAGCCCCAGCATTTT.

This clone was counted a few times. The chain recombines TRBV7-9 with TRBJ1-6; D is ambiguous. V lost 1 base and J 4 bases, leaving 5 bases between the germline ends. The CDR3 is made up of 14 amino acids. Germline values: CDR1 SEHNR, CDR2 FQNEAQ (reference sequence). Here the CDR3 DNA reads TGTGCCAGCAGCTTAGAACAGTATAATTCACCCCTCCACTTT. Residues: CASSLEQYNSPLHF.

The chain has TRBV7-2 and TRBJ2-5; D gene uncertain. The V end was cut by 6 bases, the J end by 2 bases, with 10 bases between. CDR3 size: 13 residues. Germline V lookup: CDR1 SGHTA, CDR2 FQGNSA. The CDR3 DNA sequence: TGTGCCAGCAGATATCCCTATCAAGAGACCCAGTACTTC. It is translated as CASRYPYQETQYF.

V is TRBV5-4 and J is TRBJ2-3, with TRBD2 matching 12 bases. CDR1 and CDR2 from the germline V gene are SGHNT and YYREEE (reference sequence). Trimming cost V 3 bases and J 3 bases; bases outside gene matches: 8. The CDR3 is made up of 17 amino acids. The CDR3 region is CASSWLAGGRRTDTQYF. For the CDR3, the DNA is TGTGCCAGCAGCTGGCTAGCGGGGGGGAGGAGGACAGATACGCAGTATTTT.

The chain links TRBV7-2 to TRBJ2-5; D may be TRBD2 (7 bases). From germline, CDR1 is SGHTA and CDR2 FQGNSA. The CDR3 contains 14 residues. Trimming left V 6 bases short and J 4 bases short, with 15 bases between. The CDR3 sequence is CASRTGGWRETQYF. In DNA form, the CDR3 reads TGTGCCAGCAGGACGGGGGGCTGGAGAGAGACCCAGTACTTC.

The chain is built from TRBV29-1 and TRBJ1-1; D not certain. Looked up from germline, CDR1 is SQVTM and CDR2 is ANQGSEA. The V and J ends lost 1 base and 0 bases respectively, with 9 bases between them. The CDR3 totals 14 residues. The DNA of the CDR3 is TGCAGCGTTGAAGGGACGGTTTTGAACACTGAAGCTTTCTTT. Translating it yields CSVEGTVLNTEAFF. The full variable domain, in which reference TRBV29-1 and TRBJ1-1 provide the parts outside the CDR3, is SAVISQKPSRDICQRGTSLTIQCQVDSQVTMMFWYRQQPGQSLTLIATANQGSEATYESGFVIDKFPISRPNLTFSTLTVSNMSPEDSSIYLCSVEGTVLNTEAFFGQGTRLTVV.